This T cell receptor (beta chain) comes out of a study of patients and donors after allogeneic stem cell transplantation. This clonotype was counted a few times. MiXCR was run by TCRdb on the RT-PCR reads, yielding one entry per CDR3 protein. Of about a million distinct CDR3 sequences listed, about 20% are singletons. Germline loops: CDR1 DFQATT, CDR2 SNEGSKA (reference sequence). The CDR3 is 14 residues long. Trimming at V came to 5 bases and at J to 4 bases, leaving 7 bases not matched to a gene. The clonotype originates from a human donor who was either an allogeneic HSCT recipient or a stem cell or donor lymphocyte infusion donor (not recorded which). It is not recorded whose cells these are; they may come from a transplant donor. The sample consisted of blood, either unsorted or a sorted T cell fraction (not recorded which). The V and J genes are TRBV20-1 and TRBJ1-3, with 8 bases matching TRBD1. CDR3 amino acids: CSAWAGDRGNTIYF. The DNA of the CDR3 is TGCAGTGCTTGGGCAGGGGACAGGGGAAACACCATATATTTT.